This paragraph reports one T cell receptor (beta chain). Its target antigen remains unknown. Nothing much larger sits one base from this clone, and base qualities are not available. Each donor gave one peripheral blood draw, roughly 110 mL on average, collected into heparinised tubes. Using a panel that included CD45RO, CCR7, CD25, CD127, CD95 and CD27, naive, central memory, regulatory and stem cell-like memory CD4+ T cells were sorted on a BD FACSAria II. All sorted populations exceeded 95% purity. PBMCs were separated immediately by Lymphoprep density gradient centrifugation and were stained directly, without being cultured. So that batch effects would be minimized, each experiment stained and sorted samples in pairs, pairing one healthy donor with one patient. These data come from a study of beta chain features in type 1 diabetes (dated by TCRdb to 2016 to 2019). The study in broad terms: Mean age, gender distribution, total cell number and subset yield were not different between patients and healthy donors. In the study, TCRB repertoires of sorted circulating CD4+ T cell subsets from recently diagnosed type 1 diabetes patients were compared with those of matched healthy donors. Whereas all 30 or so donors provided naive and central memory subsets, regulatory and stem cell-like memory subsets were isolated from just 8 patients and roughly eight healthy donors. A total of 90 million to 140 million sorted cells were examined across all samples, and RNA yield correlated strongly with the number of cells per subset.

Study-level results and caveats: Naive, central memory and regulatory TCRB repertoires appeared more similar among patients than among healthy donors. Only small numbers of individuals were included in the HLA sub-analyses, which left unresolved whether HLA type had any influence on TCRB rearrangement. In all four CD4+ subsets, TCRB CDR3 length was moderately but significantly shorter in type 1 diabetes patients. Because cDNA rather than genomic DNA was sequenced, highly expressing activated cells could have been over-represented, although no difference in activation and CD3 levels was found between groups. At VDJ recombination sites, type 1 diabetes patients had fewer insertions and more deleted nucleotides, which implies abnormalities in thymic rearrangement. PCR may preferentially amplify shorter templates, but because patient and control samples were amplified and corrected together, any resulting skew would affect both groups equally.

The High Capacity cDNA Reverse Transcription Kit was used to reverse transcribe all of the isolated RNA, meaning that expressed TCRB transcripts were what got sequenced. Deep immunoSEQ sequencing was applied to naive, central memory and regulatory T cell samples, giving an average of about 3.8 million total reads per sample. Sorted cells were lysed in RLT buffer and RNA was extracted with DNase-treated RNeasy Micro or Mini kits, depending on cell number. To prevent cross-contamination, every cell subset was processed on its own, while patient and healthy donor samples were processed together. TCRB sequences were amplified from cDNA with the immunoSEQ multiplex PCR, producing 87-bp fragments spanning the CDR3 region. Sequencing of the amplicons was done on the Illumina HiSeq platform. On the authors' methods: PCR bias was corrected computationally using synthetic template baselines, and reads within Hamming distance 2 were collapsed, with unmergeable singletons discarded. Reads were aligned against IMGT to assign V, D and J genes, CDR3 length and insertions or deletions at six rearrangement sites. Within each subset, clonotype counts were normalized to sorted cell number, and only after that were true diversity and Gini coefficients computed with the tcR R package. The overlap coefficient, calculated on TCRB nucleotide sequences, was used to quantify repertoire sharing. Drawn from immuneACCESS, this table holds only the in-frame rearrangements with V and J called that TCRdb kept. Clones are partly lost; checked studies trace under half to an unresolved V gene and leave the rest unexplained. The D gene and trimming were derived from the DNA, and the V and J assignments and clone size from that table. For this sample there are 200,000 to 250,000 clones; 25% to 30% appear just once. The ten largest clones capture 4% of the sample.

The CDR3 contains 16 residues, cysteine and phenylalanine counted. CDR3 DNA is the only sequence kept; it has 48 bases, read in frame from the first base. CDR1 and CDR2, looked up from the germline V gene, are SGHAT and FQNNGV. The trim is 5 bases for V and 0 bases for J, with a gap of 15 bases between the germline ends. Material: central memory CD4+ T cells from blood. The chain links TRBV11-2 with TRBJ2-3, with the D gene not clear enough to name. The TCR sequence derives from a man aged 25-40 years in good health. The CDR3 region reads CASSLKVRASTDTQYF. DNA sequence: TGTGCCAGCAGCCTGAAAGTAAGGGCTAGCACAGATACGCAGTATTTT.